The clone carrying this T cell receptor beta chain was seen a single time. Its antigen is as yet unknown. Treatment defined: oral pan-JAK inhibitor, 5-10 mg twice daily. The sample is drawn from a study of CD8+ T cells in alopecia areata. After isolation, RNA underwent reverse transcription to generate cDNA as the sequencing template. Produced via immunoSEQ multiplex PCR; TCRdb's table is partial and in-frame only. The sample records roughly 73,000 clones, approximately 28% being singletons. Study results and caveats: With patients, TCR sharing proved less clear than in mice, a difference possibly related to HLA.

This CDR3 has 15 amino acids. CDR1 and CDR2 (germline): GTSNPN, SVGIG (reference sequence). V was pared by 2 bases and J by 0 bases, with 8 bases between. This clonotype was obtained from a human donor with alopecia areata. This sequence joins TRBV30 and TRBJ2-6; no reliable D call. The sequences come from CD8+ T cells sorted from blood, collected at week 4, from a patient treated with tofacitinib. The CDR3 coding sequence is TGTGCCTGGAGTCCCCACAACTCTGGGGCCAACGTCCTGACTTTC. This encodes CAWSPHNSGANVLTF. Full variable domain (remainder filled in from reference TRBV30 and TRBJ2-6): SQTIHQWPATLVQPVGSPLSLECTVEGTSNPNLYWYRQAAGRGLQLLFYSVGIGQISSEVPQNLSASRPQDRQFILSSKKLLLSDSGFYLCAWSPHNSGANVLTFGAGSRLTVL.